Listed here are 31 T cell receptor beta chains from one sample, sequenced in a study of OX40 agonist ivuxolimab in advanced cancers. Libraries came from the immunoSEQ multiplex PCR assay. Imported from immuneACCESS, the table was reduced by TCRdb to in-frame sequences with V and J called. These copies leave out some clones; in studies compared against another copy, an unresolved V gene accounts for under half, and the cause of the remainder is not known. This sample comprises 7,000 or so clones, nearly 75% of them detected only once. 25% of the sample lies in the top ten. Sequences were derived from CD4+ or CD8+ T cells sorted from blood, sampled in a trial of the OX40 agonist ivuxolimab. These receptors all come from an adult with an advanced solid tumor such as melanoma, head and neck, liver or kidney cancer.

The V call is TRBV4-3, the J call TRBJ1-1; D gene uncertain. With 0 bases removed from V and 11 bases from J, the gap between germline ends came to 10 bases. The CDR3 is 12 residues long. Germline V CDR1 and CDR2: LGHNA, YSLEER. CDR3 sequence (DNA): TGCGCCAGCAGCCAAGACGGCCGTAACGCTTTCTTT. It specifies CASSQDGRNAFF.

Notes on this clone: The same CDR3 can be traced to other DNA sequences in this sample. The chain is built from TRBV9 and TRBJ2-2, with D perhaps given as TRBD1 or TRBD2 (5 bases each). The CDR3 has 17 amino acids. V was trimmed by 0 bases and J by 4 bases, leaving 16 bases between them. Germline CDR1 SGDLS, CDR2 YYNGEE. DNA of the CDR3: TGTGCCAGCAGCGTAGGGGGGACCGGGCGGCTCACCGGGGAGCTGTTTTTT. As protein: CASSVGGTGRLTGELFF. The full variable domain, completed using reference TRBV9 and TRBJ2-2, is DSGVTQTPKHLITATGQRVTLRCSPRSGDLSVYWYQQSLDQGLQFLIQYYNGEERAKGNILERFSAQQFPDLHSELNLSSLELGDSALYFCASSVGGTGRLTGELFFGEGSRLTVL.

Comments on this clone: Other DNA sequences of this sample code for an identical CDR3. V usage is TRBV6-6 and J usage is TRBJ2-7; no clear D gene. The CDR3 covers 12 residues. V lost 2 bases and J lost 5, with 7 bases in between. Looked up from germline, CDR1 is MNHNY and CDR2 is SVGAGI (reference sequence). CDR3 region: CASSYSRHEQYF. CDR3 nucleotides: TGTGCCAGCAGTTACAGTCGCCACGAGCAGTACTTC.

The chain carries TRBV9 and TRBJ1-1; D is unclear. This CDR3 contains 12 residues. The V gene lost 0 bases and the J gene lost 12 bases, with 12 bases spanning the gap. Per the germline V gene, CDR1 is SGDLS and CDR2 is YYNGEE. CDR3 sequence reads: CASSVVEGAPFF. CDR3 nucleotide sequence: TGTGCCAGCAGCGTAGTGGAGGGTGCACCTTTCTTT.

This clone is judged large (0.1 to 1%). The rearrangement links TRBV7-9 to TRBJ2-7; D is perhaps TRBD1 (6 bases). Per germline, CDR1 SEHNR and CDR2 FQNEAQ (reference sequence). V lost 3 bases to trimming and J lost 5 bases, with 14 bases between them. The CDR3 has 14 residues. As DNA, the CDR3 is TGTGCCAGCAGCTTCTCCGGGACACCCGACGAGCAGTACTTC. Amino acids: CASSFSGTPDEQYF.

This sequence joins TRBV6-5 and TRBJ1-2; TRBD1 matches 8 bases. After removal of 3 bases from V and 6 bases from J, the junction contained 3 bases not matched to a gene. Germline CDR1 MNHEY, CDR2 SVGAGI. The CDR3 contains 13 residues. The CDR3 here is CASSYNRGDGYTF. Here the CDR3 DNA reads TGTGCCAGCAGTTATAACAGGGGGGATGGCTACACCTTC.

CDR3 sequence reads: CASSSLPGDEQFF. CDR3 bases: TGTGCCAGCAGTTCCCTCCCAGGCGATGAGCAGTTCTTC. This rearrangement joins TRBV28 to TRBJ2-1; D is ambiguous. This CDR3 region has 13 residues. CDR1 is MDHEN and CDR2 is SYDVKM in the germline V gene. V lost 4 bases, J lost 8 bases, and 12 bases lay in between. The full variable domain, rest sourced from reference TRBV28 and TRBJ2-1, is DVKVTQSSRYLVKRTGEKVFLECVQDMDHENMFWYRQDPGLGLRLIYFSYDVKMKEKGDIPEGYSVSREKKERFSLILESASTNQTSMYLCASSSLPGDEQFFGPGTRLTVL.

This sequence joins TRBV18 and TRBJ1-3; TRBD1 agrees at 10 bases. The CDR3 length is 15 residues. From germline, CDR1 is KGHSH and CDR2 LQKENI. V shed 2 bases and J 5 bases; nucleotides not matched to a gene: 3. CDR3 in amino acids: CASSPEGQGRNTIYF. As DNA, the CDR3 is TGTGCCAGCTCACCAGAGGGACAGGGGAGAAACACCATATATTTT.

The chain combines TRBV7-9 with TRBJ1-1; D unclear. Germline V gives CDR1 SEHNR, CDR2 FQNEAQ (reference sequence). This CDR3 is 13 amino acids long. V gave up 7 bases and J gave up 2 bases, with 11 bases separating them. CDR3 amino acids: CASTYSTNTEAFF. The CDR3 DNA reads as TGTGCCAGCACCTACAGCACTAACACTGAAGCTTTCTTT.

This clone was counted a few times. The genes are TRBV21-1 and TRBJ2-1; the table's D call TRBD2 went unverified against the DNA. TRBV21-1 is annotated as a pseudogene. This CDR3 has 14 amino acids. CDR3 in DNA: TGTGCCAGCAGCAAAGAGGGGACTAGCGGGTTGCAGTTCTTC. Translated: CASSKEGTSGLQFF.

The chain recombines TRBV7-6 with TRBJ2-7, with TRBD1 matching over 10 bases. The CDR3 contains 14 residues. CDR1 and CDR2 (germline): SGHVS, FNYEAQ. Trimming removed 5 bases from V and 2 bases from J; junction bases left unmatched: 3. This chain's CDR3 is CASSMGTGAYEQYF. DNA of the CDR3: TGTGCCAGCAGCATGGGGACAGGGGCCTACGAGCAGTACTTC.

The chain recombines TRBV14 with TRBJ1-1; 9 bases are a match to TRBD1. V shed 4 bases and J 6 bases; nucleotides not matched to a gene: 3. The CDR3 is 13 residues long. Germline CDR1 and CDR2: SGHDN and FVKESK. DNA for the CDR3: TGTGCCAGCAGCCTCGGGACAGGGTCTGAAGCTTTCTTT. Protein sequence: CASSLGTGSEAFF. The variable domain in full, with the rest retrieved from reference TRBV14 and TRBJ1-1, is EAGVTQFPSHSVIEKGQTVTLRCDPISGHDNLYWYRRVMGKEIKFLLHFVKESKQDESGMPNNRFLAERTGGTYSTLKVQPAELEDSGVYFCASSLGTGSEAFFGQGTRLTVV.

The chain carries TRBV6-6 and TRBJ2-2, with D unresolved. V shed 0 bases and J shed 1 base, with 9 bases lying between them. Germline V gene data show CDR1 as MNHNY and CDR2 as SVGAGI (reference sequence). There are 16 residues in the CDR3. The CDR3 protein is CASSYSIVRNTGELFF. CDR3 DNA sequence: TGTGCCAGCAGTTACTCGATAGTCAGGAACACCGGGGAGCTGTTTTTT.

The J gene is TRBJ2-2, the V gene TRBV6-9; 7 bases agree with TRBD2. Germline V CDR1 and CDR2: MNHGY, SVAAGI. This CDR3 is built from 14 residues. Germline trimming cut 9 bases from V and 1 base from J; bases unmatched to any gene: 5. The CDR3 DNA reads TGTGCCAGGATTCCTAGCGGGAACACCGGGGAGCTGTTTTTT. Amino acid sequence: CARIPSGNTGELFF.

The chain is built from TRBV2 and TRBJ2-7, with 13 bases identical to TRBD2. From germline, CDR1 is SNHLY and CDR2 FYNNEI. V was clipped by 4 bases and J by 4 bases; unmatched bases: 1. This CDR3 comprises 14 residues. CDR3 protein: CASSGLAGGYEQYF. DNA of the CDR3: TGTGCCAGCAGTGGACTAGCGGGGGGTTACGAGCAGTACTTC.

The rearrangement links TRBV4-1 to TRBJ2-5; D gene unclear. Germline CDR1 MGHRA, CDR2 YSYEKL. The germline V and J ends were trimmed by 0 bases and 4 bases, with 0 bases remaining between them. This CDR3 has 11 residues. In DNA, the CDR3 is TGCGCCAGCAGCCAAGAAGAGACCCAGTACTTC. It encodes CASSQEETQYF.

This chain links TRBV30 with TRBJ1-1; weak D call: TRBD1 (5 bases). Looked up from germline, CDR1 is GTSNPN and CDR2 is SVGIG (reference sequence). Trimming cost V 5 bases and J 3 bases, with 19 bases left between them. The CDR3 contains 15 residues. The CDR3 sequence: CAWGAENKADTEAFF. The CDR3, as DNA: TGTGCCTGGGGGGCCGAGAATAAAGCGGACACTGAAGCTTTCTTT. Drawing the rest from reference TRBV30 and TRBJ1-1, the complete variable domain is SQTIHQWPATLVQPVGSPLSLECTVEGTSNPNLYWYRQAAGRGLQLLFYSVGIGQISSEVPQNLSASRPQDRQFILSSKKLLLSDSGFYLCAWGAENKADTEAFFGQGTRLTVV.

This clone was seen only a few times. The rearrangement links TRBV7-6 to TRBJ2-7, with D perhaps matching TRBD1 or TRBD2 (5 bases each). V dropped 3 bases and J dropped 2 bases, with 8 bases sitting between them. The CDR3 spans 13 residues. Germline V gives CDR1 SGHVS, CDR2 FNYEAQ. DNA of the CDR3: TGTGCCAGCAGCTTCGGGGCGGCCTACGAGCAGTACTTC. This translates into CASSFGAAYEQYF.

This chain connects TRBV4-1 to TRBJ2-3; weak D call: TRBD2 (6 bases). The CDR3 spans 16 residues. CDR1 and CDR2 (germline): MGHRA, YSYEKL. Trimming left V 3 bases short and J 2 bases short, with 15 bases between. CDR3 region: CASSQLRDFNTDTQYF. As DNA, the CDR3 is TGCGCCAGCAGCCAGCTCCGGGACTTCAACACAGATACGCAGTATTTT.

The chain is built from TRBV6-1 and TRBJ2-7; unclear D gene. The CDR3 runs 10 residues. Germline V gene data show CDR1 as MNHNS and CDR2 as SASEGT. The V and J ends lost 6 bases and 3 bases respectively, with 3 bases between them. CDR3 sequence reads: CASSYYEQYF. The CDR3 bases are TGTGCCAGCAGCTACTACGAGCAGTACTTC.

The chain links TRBV27 to TRBJ1-1; 7 bases map to TRBD1. The ends lost 8 bases at V and 6 bases at J; junction bases unmatched: 9. This CDR3 has 13 residues. Germline CDR1 is MNHEY and CDR2 is SMNVEV (reference sequence). The CDR3 DNA reads TGTGCCAGCGGCTACAGGGGAGGGCCTGAAGCTTTCTTT. This codes for CASGYRGGPEAFF.

The chain employs TRBV10-3 and TRBJ1-5; 7 nucleotides line up with TRBD1. Germline assignment: CDR1 ENHRY and CDR2 SYGVKD. The CDR3 spans 16 residues. CDR3 DNA sequence: TGTGTGCCATCAGGGGGGCGTGGGAATAGCAATCAGCCCCAGCATTTT. Translating it yields CVPSGGRGNSNQPQHF.

The gene calls are TRBV6-1 and TRBJ2-1; D gene ambiguous. The germline V gene has CDR1 MNHNS and CDR2 SASEGT. Between the trimmed V and J ends, which lost 6 bases and 8 bases, there was a span of 5 bases. This CDR3 has 10 amino acids. The CDR3 bases are TGTGCCAGCAGCCCCGATGAGCAGTTCTTC. This sequence encodes CASSPDEQFF.

The chain links TRBV5-6 to TRBJ2-5; 10 bases match TRBD2. CDR3 size: 16 residues. The germline V gene encodes CDR1 SGHDT and CDR2 YYEEEE. V was pared by 2 bases and J by 7 bases, with 11 bases of the junction left unmatched. In nucleotides, the CDR3 is TGTGCCAGCAGCTTAGAATTAGCGGGGGGTGCTGGGACCCAGTACTTC. This gives the protein CASSLELAGGAGTQYF. The variable domain in full, with the rest retrieved from reference TRBV5-6 and TRBJ2-5, is DAGVTQSPTHLIKTRGQQVTLRCSPKSGHDTVSWYQQALGQGPQFIFQYYEEEERQRGNFPDRFSGHQFPNYSSELNVNALLLGDSALYLCASSLELAGGAGTQYFGPGTRLLVL.

V gene TRBV7-2 combines with J gene TRBJ2-3; 10 bases match TRBD2. The CDR3 consists of 17 residues. V trimming: 5 bases; J trimming: 4 bases; junction bases outside the gene matches: 12. Germline V gene data show CDR1 as SGHTA and CDR2 as FQGNSA. DNA of the CDR3: TGTGCCAGCAGCCTAACCCTCGAGCGGGGGGGCTCAGATACGCAGTATTTT. This sequence encodes CASSLTLERGGSDTQYF.

The chain recombines TRBV9 with TRBJ2-1, with TRBD2 matching 10 bases. The CDR3 consists of 15 residues. The V segment lost 3 bases and the J segment 2 bases; nucleotides outside the gene matches: 2. Germline V gene sequence: CDR1 SGDLS, CDR2 YYNGEE. The CDR3 DNA reads as TGTGCCAGCAGCGACAGCGGGGGGGCCTACAATGAGCAGTTCTTC. Translation gives CASSDSGGAYNEQFF. Complete variable domain (other parts from reference TRBV9 and TRBJ2-1): DSGVTQTPKHLITATGQRVTLRCSPRSGDLSVYWYQQSLDQGLQFLIQYYNGEERAKGNILERFSAQQFPDLHSELNLSSLELGDSALYFCASSDSGGAYNEQFFGPGTRLTVL.

This clone has only a few counts. The CDR3 bases are TGTGCCAGCAGCGCAGAGGGTAGCTCCTACAATGAGCAGTTCTTC. Its protein product is CASSAEGSSYNEQFF. The rearrangement joins TRBV9 to TRBJ2-1, with TRBD2 as a possible D gene (5 bases). From germline, CDR1 is SGDLS and CDR2 YYNGEE. The CDR3 extends over 15 amino acids. V was trimmed by 3 bases and J by 0 bases, leaving 10 bases between them.

This clone was counted once. The J gene is TRBJ2-7, the V gene TRBV6-6; tentative D call: TRBD1 (6 bases). V was pared by 0 bases and J by 0 bases, with 9 bases between. The CDR3 has 15 residues. Looked up from germline, CDR1 is MNHNY and CDR2 is SVGAGI (reference sequence). The CDR3 bases are TGTGCCAGCAGTTACTCGACAGGAAGCTCCTACGAGCAGTACTTC. This sequence encodes CASSYSTGSSYEQYF.

The V gene is TRBV19, the J gene TRBJ2-7; 7 bases are shared with TRBD2. The length of the CDR3 is 13 residues. Trimming took 8 bases from V and 3 from J; bases not matched to a gene: 7. The germline V gene encodes CDR1 LNHDA and CDR2 SQIVND (reference sequence). The CDR3 region is CASAAGLLYEQYF. As DNA, the CDR3 is TGTGCCAGTGCCGCGGGACTACTCTACGAGCAGTACTTC. Full variable domain (rest looked up from reference TRBV19 and TRBJ2-7): DGGITQSPKYLFRKEGQNVTLSCEQNLNHDAMYWYRQDPGQGLRLIYYSQIVNDFQKGDIAEGYSVSREKKESFPLTVTSAQKNPTAFYLCASAAGLLYEQYFGPGTRLTVT.

The V call is TRBV4-3, the J call TRBJ2-1, with a tentative D call TRBD2 (6 bases). The V gene's germline CDR1 is LGHNA and CDR2 YSLEER. The CDR3 runs 16 residues. With 3 bases removed from V and 3 bases from J, the gap between germline ends came to 15 bases. For the CDR3, the DNA is TGCGCCAGCAGCCAGCGATTAGCGGAGGGCTACAATGAGCAGTTCTTC. Its protein product is CASSQRLAEGYNEQFF.

V is TRBV10-3 and J is TRBJ1-3, with unresolved D. V was shortened by 0 bases and J by 1 base, with 7 bases between the two germline ends. This CDR3 contains 15 residues. Looked up from germline, CDR1 is ENHRY and CDR2 is SYGVKD. The CDR3 here is CAISESIGSGNTIYF. Written as DNA, the CDR3 is TGTGCCATCAGTGAGTCGATAGGTTCTGGAAACACCATATATTTT.